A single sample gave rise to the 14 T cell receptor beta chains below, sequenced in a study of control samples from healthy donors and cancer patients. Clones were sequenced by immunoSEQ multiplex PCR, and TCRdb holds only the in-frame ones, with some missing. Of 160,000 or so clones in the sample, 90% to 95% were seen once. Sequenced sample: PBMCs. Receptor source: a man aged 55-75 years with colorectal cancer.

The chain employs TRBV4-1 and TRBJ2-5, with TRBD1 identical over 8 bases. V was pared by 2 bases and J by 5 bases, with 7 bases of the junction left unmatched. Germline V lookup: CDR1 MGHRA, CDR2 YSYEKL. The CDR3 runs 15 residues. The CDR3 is CASSQTPQGAETQYF. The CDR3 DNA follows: TGCGCCAGCAGCCAAACCCCCCAGGGGGCGGAGACCCAGTACTTC.

CDR3 region: CASSLDRGEAFF. The CDR3 bases are TGCGCCAGCAGCTTGGACAGGGGAGAAGCTTTCTTT. J is TRBJ1-1 and V is TRBV5-1; 7 bases are a match to TRBD1. This CDR3 has 12 residues. J was trimmed by 8 bases and V by 0 bases; bases with no gene match: 1. Germline values: CDR1 SGHRS, CDR2 YFSETQ. Together with reference TRBV5-1 and TRBJ1-1, the CDR3 gives the full variable domain: KAGVTQTPRYLIKTRGQQVTLSCSPISGHRSVSWYQQTPGQGLQFLFEYFSETQRNKGNFPGRFSGRQFSNSRSEMNVSTLELGDSALYLCASSLDRGEAFFGQGTRLTVV.

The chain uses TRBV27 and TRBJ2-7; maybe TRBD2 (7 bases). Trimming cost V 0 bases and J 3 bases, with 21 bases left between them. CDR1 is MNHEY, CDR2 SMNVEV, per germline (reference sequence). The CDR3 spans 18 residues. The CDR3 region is CASSLSGIPGGGGYEQYF. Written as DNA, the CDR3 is TGTGCCAGCAGTTTATCGGGGATACCGGGGGGCGGAGGCTACGAGCAGTACTTC.

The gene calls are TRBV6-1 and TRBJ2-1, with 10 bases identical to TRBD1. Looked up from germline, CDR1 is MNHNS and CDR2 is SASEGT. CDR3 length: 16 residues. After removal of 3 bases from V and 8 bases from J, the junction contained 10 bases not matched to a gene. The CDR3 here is CASSDRDRGWGDEQFF. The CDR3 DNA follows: TGTGCCAGCAGTGACCGGGACAGGGGTTGGGGGGATGAGCAGTTCTTC.

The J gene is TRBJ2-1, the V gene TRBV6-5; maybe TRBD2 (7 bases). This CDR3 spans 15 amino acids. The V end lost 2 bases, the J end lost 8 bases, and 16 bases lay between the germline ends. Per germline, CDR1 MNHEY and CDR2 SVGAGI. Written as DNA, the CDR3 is TGTGCCAGCAGTTACGGGAGGGGGGCGACGGATGAGCAGTTCTTC. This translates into CASSYGRGATDEQFF.

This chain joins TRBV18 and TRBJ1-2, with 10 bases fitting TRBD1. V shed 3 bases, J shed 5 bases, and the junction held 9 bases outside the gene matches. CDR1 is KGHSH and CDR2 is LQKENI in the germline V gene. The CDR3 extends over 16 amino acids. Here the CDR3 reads CASSPGTGAGMYGYTF. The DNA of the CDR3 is TGTGCCAGCTCACCCGGGACAGGGGCCGGGATGTATGGCTACACCTTC.

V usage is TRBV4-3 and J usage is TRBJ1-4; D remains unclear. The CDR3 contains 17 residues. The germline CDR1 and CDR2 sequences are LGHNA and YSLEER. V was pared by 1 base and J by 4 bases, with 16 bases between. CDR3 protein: CASSQGRWMGGNEKLFF. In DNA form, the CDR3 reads TGCGCCAGCAGCCAAGGCAGGTGGATGGGTGGTAATGAAAAACTGTTTTTT.

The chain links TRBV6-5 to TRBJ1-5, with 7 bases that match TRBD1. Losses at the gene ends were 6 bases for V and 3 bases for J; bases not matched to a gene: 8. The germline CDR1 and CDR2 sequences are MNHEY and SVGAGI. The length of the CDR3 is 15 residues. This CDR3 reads CASRLTGTTNQPQHF. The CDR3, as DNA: TGTGCCAGCAGGTTGACAGGGACTACCAATCAGCCCCAGCATTTT.

In DNA form, the CDR3 reads TGTGCCAGCAAGGACAGAAGCAATCAGCCCCAGCATTTT. Amino acid sequence: CASKDRSNQPQHF. This chain joins TRBV2 and TRBJ1-5; D is perhaps TRBD1 (6 bases). Per germline, CDR1 SNHLY and CDR2 FYNNEI. CDR3 length: 13 residues. Trimming cost V 7 bases and J 1 base, with 8 bases left between them.

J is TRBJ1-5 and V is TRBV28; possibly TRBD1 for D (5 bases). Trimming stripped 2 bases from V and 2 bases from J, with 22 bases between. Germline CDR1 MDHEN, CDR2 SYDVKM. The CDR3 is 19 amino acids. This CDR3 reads CASSLSGAGQRERNQPQHF. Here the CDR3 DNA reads TGTGCCAGCAGTTTAAGTGGGGCAGGGCAGCGTGAGCGCAATCAGCCCCAGCATTTT. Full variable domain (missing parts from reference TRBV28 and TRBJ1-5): DVKVTQSSRYLVKRTGEKVFLECVQDMDHENMFWYRQDPGLGLRLIYFSYDVKMKEKGDIPEGYSVSREKKERFSLILESASTNQTSMYLCASSLSGAGQRERNQPQHFGDGTRLSIL.

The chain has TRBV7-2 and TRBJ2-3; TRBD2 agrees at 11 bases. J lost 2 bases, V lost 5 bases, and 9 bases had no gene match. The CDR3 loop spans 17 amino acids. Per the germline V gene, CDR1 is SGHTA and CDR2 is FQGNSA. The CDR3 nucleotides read TGTGCCAGCAGCCCTATCATAGCGGGGGGGATCACAGATACGCAGTATTTT. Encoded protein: CASSPIIAGGITDTQYF.

The chain's CDR3 is CASSRDYGMNTEAFF. As DNA, the CDR3 is TGTGCCAGCAGTCGGGACTACGGGATGAACACTGAAGCTTTCTTT. The chain carries TRBV6-4 and TRBJ1-1; a weak D match, TRBD1 (5 bases). This CDR3 is 15 amino acids long. CDR1 and CDR2 (germline): MRHNA, SNTAGT. V lost 5 bases to trimming and J lost 0 bases, with 13 bases between them.

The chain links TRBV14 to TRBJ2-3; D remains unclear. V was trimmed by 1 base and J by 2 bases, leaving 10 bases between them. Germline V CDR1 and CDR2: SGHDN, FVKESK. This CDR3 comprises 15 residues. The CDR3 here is CASSQVQPDTDTQYF. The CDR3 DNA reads TGTGCCAGCAGCCAAGTCCAGCCCGACACAGATACGCAGTATTTT.

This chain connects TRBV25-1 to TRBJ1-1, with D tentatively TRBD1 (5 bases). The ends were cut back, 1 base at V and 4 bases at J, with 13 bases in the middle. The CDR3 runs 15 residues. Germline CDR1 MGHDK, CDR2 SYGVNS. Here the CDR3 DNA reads TGTGCCAGCAGTGAATCAGGGCAGGGCCCCACTGAAGCTTTCTTT. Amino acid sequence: CASSESGQGPTEAFF.